The rows below give T cell receptor beta chains drawn from one sample of a study of post-analysis software for immune sequencing data. TCRdb ran MiXCR on the PCR reads and lists one entry per CDR3 protein. The data contain roughly 800,000 distinct CDR3 sequences, about half of them seen just once; the ten biggest clones take up roughly 5%. The material sequenced was blood. Every receptor here comes from a girl aged 10-17 years with multiple sclerosis. Each CDR3 is given with its conserved first and last residue. A D gene is named only where the DNA matches it firmly. Clone size is given for some rows only: seen once, a few or many times, or a class if the clone is expanded.

CDR3,DNA,size,length,D,J,V
CSVAGQGARGYTF,TGCAGCGTGGCGGGACAGGGGGCAAGAGGCTACACCTTC,NA,13,TRBD1,TRBJ1-2,TRBV29-1
CASSFSGNTEAFF,TGTGCCAGCAGTTTTTCGGGGAACACTGAAGCTTTCTTT,many,13,NA,TRBJ1-1,TRBV12-3/TRBV12-4
CATSEGLAAYEQYF,TGTGCCACCAGCGAGGGACTAGCTGCCTACGAGCAGTACTTC,NA,14,TRBD2,TRBJ2-7,TRBV15
CAIGQGNTEAFF,TGTGCCATAGGACAGGGGAACACTGAAGCTTTCTTT,NA,12,TRBD1,TRBJ1-1,TRBV6-5
CASSLAGQGAVDEQFF,TGTGCCAGCAGCTTAGCAGGACAGGGGGCAGTGGATGAGCAGTTCTTC,NA,16,TRBD1,TRBJ2-1,TRBV7-6
CSVEIADFSYEQYF,TGCAGCGTTGAAATAGCGGACTTCTCCTACGAGCAGTACTTC,NA,14,NA,TRBJ2-7,TRBV29-1
CSASGEVNTGAFF,TGCAGCGCTTCAGGCGAGGTGAACACTGGAGCTTTCTTT,NA,13,NA,TRBJ1-1,TRBV29-1
CASSPPGEKLFF,TGTGCCAGCAGCCCTCCGGGGGAAAAACTGTTTTTT,NA,12,NA,TRBJ1-4,TRBV7-9
CASSEVGTPSYEQYF,TGTGCCAGCAGTGAAGTAGGGACACCCTCCTACGAGCAGTACTTC,few,15,NA,TRBJ2-7,TRBV6-1
CASSSPGLTGGEQFF,TGTGCCAGCAGCTCGCCGGGACTGACAGGGGGTGAGCAGTTCTTC,few,15,TRBD1,TRBJ2-1,TRBV13
CASSQHRAAGANVLTF,TGTGCCAGCAGCCAGCACAGGGCGGCTGGGGCCAACGTCCTGACTTTC,NA,16,NA,TRBJ2-6,TRBV4-2
CASSLQEGGRNEQFF,TGTGCAAGCAGTTTACAGGAGGGAGGGCGCAATGAGCAGTTCTTC,NA,15,TRBD2,TRBJ2-1,TRBV28
CASTLGAGLGYTF,TGTGCCAGCACCCTGGGGGCGGGGTTAGGCTACACCTTC,NA,13,NA,TRBJ1-2,TRBV12-3/TRBV12-4
CASSLGTVNIQYF,TGTGCCAGCAGCTTAGGAACGGTAAACATTCAGTACTTC,few,13,NA,TRBJ2-4,TRBV7-2
CASSLEASGGRFF,TGTGCCAGCAGCTTAGAAGCTAGCGGGGGACGGTTCTTC,NA,13,TRBD2,TRBJ2-1,TRBV7-9